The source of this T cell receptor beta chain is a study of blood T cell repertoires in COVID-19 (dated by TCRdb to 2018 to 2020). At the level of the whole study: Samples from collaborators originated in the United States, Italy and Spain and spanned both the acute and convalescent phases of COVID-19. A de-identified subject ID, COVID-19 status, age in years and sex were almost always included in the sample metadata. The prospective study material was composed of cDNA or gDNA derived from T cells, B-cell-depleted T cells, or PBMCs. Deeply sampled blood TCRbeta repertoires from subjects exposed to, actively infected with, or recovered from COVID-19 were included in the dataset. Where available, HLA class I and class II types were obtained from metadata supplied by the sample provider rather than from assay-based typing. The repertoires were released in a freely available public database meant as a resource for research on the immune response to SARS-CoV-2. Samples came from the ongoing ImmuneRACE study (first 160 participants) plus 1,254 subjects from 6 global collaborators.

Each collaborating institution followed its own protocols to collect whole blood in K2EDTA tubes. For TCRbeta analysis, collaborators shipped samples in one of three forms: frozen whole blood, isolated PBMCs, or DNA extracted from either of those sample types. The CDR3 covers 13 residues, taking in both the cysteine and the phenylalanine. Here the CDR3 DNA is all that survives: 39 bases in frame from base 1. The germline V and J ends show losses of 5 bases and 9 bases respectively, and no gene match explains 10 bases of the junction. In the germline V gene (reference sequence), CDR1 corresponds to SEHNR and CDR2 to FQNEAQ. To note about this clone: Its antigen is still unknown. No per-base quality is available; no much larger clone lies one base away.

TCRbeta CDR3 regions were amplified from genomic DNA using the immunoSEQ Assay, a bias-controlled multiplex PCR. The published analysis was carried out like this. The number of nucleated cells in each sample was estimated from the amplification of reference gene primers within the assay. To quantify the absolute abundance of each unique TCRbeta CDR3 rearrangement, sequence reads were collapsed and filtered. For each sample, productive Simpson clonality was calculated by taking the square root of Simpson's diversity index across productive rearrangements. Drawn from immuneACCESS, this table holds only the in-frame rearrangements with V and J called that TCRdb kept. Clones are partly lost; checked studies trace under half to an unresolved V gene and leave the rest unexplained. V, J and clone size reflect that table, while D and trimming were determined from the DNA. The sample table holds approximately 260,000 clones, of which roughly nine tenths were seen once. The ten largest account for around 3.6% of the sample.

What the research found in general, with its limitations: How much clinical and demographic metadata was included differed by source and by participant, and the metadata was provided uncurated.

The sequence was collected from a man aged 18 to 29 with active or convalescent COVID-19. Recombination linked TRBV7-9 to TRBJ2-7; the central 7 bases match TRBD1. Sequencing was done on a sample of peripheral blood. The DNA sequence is TGTGCCAGCAGCACCGGGACAGATCCTGTGCAGTACTTC. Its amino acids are CASSTGTDPVQYF.